One and the same sample provided the 27 T cell receptor beta chains below, sequenced in a study of T cell responses to AZD1222 COVID-19 vaccine. The assay was immunoSEQ multiplex PCR, and TCRdb's table has in-frame clones only and misses some. The sample records roughly 97,000 clones, approximately 90% being singletons. Sequenced material: peripheral blood, taken on day 0 of AZD1222 vaccination. The receptors derive from an adult in good health.

The rearrangement uses TRBV7-6 and TRBJ2-1; 7 bases match TRBD2. The CDR3 is made up of 16 amino acids. J gave up 8 bases and V 0 bases, and 10 bases lay outside the gene matches. The germline V gene has CDR1 SGHVS and CDR2 FNYEAQ. The CDR3 loop is CASSLAPVAGMDEQFF. For the CDR3, the DNA is TGTGCCAGCAGCTTAGCGCCAGTAGCGGGCATGGATGAGCAGTTCTTC.

V usage is TRBV19 and J usage is TRBJ1-3; 12 bases match TRBD1. Germline V gene lookup returns CDR1 LNHDA and CDR2 SQIVND (reference sequence). J lost 3 bases, V lost 9 bases, and 12 bases had no gene match. This CDR3 comprises 17 residues. The chain's CDR3 is CASGTGGAGKDGNTIYF. CDR3 nucleotides: TGTGCCAGCGGGACAGGGGGCGCCGGAAAAGATGGAAACACCATATATTTT.

This chain uses TRBV18 with TRBJ1-6; D is ambiguous. Germline V lookup: CDR1 KGHSH, CDR2 LQKENI. Trimming shortened V by 3 bases and J by 9 bases, and 18 bases separated the two germline ends. The CDR3 has 16 residues. The CDR3 sequence is CASSPPVPGAVSPLHF. The CDR3 DNA reads as TGTGCCAGCTCACCCCCGGTGCCGGGTGCTGTTTCACCCCTCCACTTT.

This chain connects TRBV7-9 to TRBJ1-1; D is undetermined. The V end lost 1 base, the J end lost 3 bases, and 6 bases lay between the germline ends. Per the germline V gene, CDR1 is SEHNR and CDR2 is FQNEAQ (reference sequence). The CDR3 totals 13 residues. The CDR3 DNA reads TGTGCCAGCAGCTTAGAGGGAGACACTGAAGCTTTCTTT. Translated: CASSLEGDTEAFF.

V and J are TRBV24-1 and TRBJ2-7; the match to TRBD1 covers 7 bases. The CDR3 length is 15 residues. V lost 5 bases and J lost 2; bases outside the gene matches: 8. Germline CDR1 reads KGHDR; CDR2 reads SFDVKD. In DNA form, the CDR3 reads TGTGCCACCAGTGTCCTAGACAGGGCACCCTACGAGCAGTACTTC. Translating gives CATSVLDRAPYEQYF.

This clone was seen a handful of times. The chain links TRBV12-3 or TRBV12-4 to TRBJ2-7; D gene unclear. With 5 bases removed from V and 2 bases from J, the gap between germline ends came to 10 bases. This CDR3 is 13 amino acids long. Here the CDR3 reads CASSRDSPYEQYF. For the CDR3, the DNA is TGTGCCAGCAGTAGGGATTCCCCCTACGAGCAGTACTTC.

This clone has only one observation. The chain has TRBV5-6 and TRBJ2-5, with no clear D. Trimming took off 2 bases at V and 2 bases at J, with 4 bases between the two ends. The germline CDR1 and CDR2 sequences are SGHDT and YYEEEE. This CDR3 region has 12 residues. CDR3 DNA: TGTGCCAGCAGCTTCTTTCAAGAGACCCAGTACTTC. Translated: CASSFFQETQYF.

V gene TRBV6-1 combines with J gene TRBJ2-2, with D possibly being TRBD1 (5 bases). CDR3 length equals 14 residues. Per the germline V gene, CDR1 is MNHNS and CDR2 is SASEGT. V dropped 0 bases and J dropped 4 bases, with 6 bases sitting between them. CDR3: CASSEAGRTGELFF. CDR3 bases: TGTGCCAGCAGTGAAGCGGGGCGCACCGGGGAGCTGTTTTTT.

This clone came up once. The CDR3 nucleotides are TGCGCCAGCAGCTCGGAGACAGGGACGTATGGCTACACCTTC. It is translated as CASSSETGTYGYTF. This chain uses TRBV5-1 with TRBJ1-2, with 7 nucleotides matching TRBD1. V dropped 3 bases and J dropped 5; count of bases not matched to a gene: 7. The CDR3 loop spans 14 amino acids. Germline V gene data show CDR1 as SGHRS and CDR2 as YFSETQ.

This clone came up once. The V gene is TRBV5-1, the J gene TRBJ1-4, with D unclear. V lost 0 bases, J lost 5 bases, and 8 bases lay in between. This CDR3 spans 14 amino acids. CDR1 and CDR2 (germline): SGHRS, YFSETQ. CDR3 coding DNA: TGCGCCAGCAGCTTGGAGTCCGGGAATGAAAAACTGTTTTTT. Translation: CASSLESGNEKLFF.

CDR3 in DNA: TGTGCCATCAGTGAGTCCGGGACTAGGGGGAGCTATGAGCAGTTCTTC. Its translation is CAISESGTRGSYEQFF. The rearrangement uses TRBV10-3 and TRBJ2-1, with 8 positions matching TRBD2. Germline trimming cut 0 bases from V and 8 bases from J; bases unmatched to any gene: 9. The germline gives CDR1 ENHRY, CDR2 SYGVKD. This CDR3 spans 16 amino acids.

The CDR3 coding sequence is TGTGCCAGCAGCCCCGGGACAATCGGTAATGAAAAACTGTTTTTT. Its translation: CASSPGTIGNEKLFF. The J gene is TRBJ1-4, the V gene TRBV11-2; perhaps TRBD1 as D (6 bases). Germline lookup yields CDR1 SGHAT and CDR2 FQNNGV. CDR3 length: 15 amino acids. Trimming shortened V by 5 bases and J by 4 bases, and 14 bases separated the two germline ends.

This rearrangement joins TRBV20-1 to TRBJ2-1; D gene uncertain. V lost 3 bases to trimming and J lost 0 bases, with 9 bases between them. There are 14 residues in the CDR3. Germline-derived CDR1 and CDR2 are DFQATT and SNEGSKA (reference sequence). CDR3: CSASDGNSYNEQFF. CDR3 nucleotide sequence: TGCAGTGCTAGTGACGGAAACTCCTACAATGAGCAGTTCTTC.

The J gene is TRBJ2-1, the V gene TRBV19; D possibly corresponds to TRBD1 (5 bases). Germline values: CDR1 LNHDA, CDR2 SQIVND (reference sequence). CDR3 length: 15 residues. V dropped 7 bases and J dropped 2 bases, with 15 bases sitting between them. Here the CDR3 reads CASTPGPGTYNEQFF. CDR3 bases: TGTGCCAGTACCCCCGGCCCAGGGACCTACAATGAGCAGTTCTTC.

The gene calls are TRBV6-2 or TRBV6-3 and TRBJ2-3; 11 bases are shared with TRBD2. This CDR3 has 18 residues. After removal of 2 bases from V and 4 bases from J, the junction contained 11 bases not matched to a gene. In germline, CDR1 is MNHEY, CDR2 SVGEGT. CDR3 bases: TGTGCCAGCAGTTACGACCTTCTAGCGGGAGGAGGGGCAGATACGCAGTATTTT. Protein product: CASSYDLLAGGGADTQYF.

The rearrangement links TRBV9 to TRBJ2-7; 9 bases align to TRBD1. V trimming: 2 bases; J trimming: 3 bases; junction bases outside the gene matches: 6. Germline V lookup: CDR1 SGDLS, CDR2 YYNGEE. CDR3 length: 15 residues. Written as DNA, the CDR3 is TGTGCCAGCAGCGTGAGAGGGACAGGGAGCTACGAGCAGTACTTC. This translates into CASSVRGTGSYEQYF.

V and J are TRBV4-1 and TRBJ1-4; 8 nucleotides line up with TRBD1. Trimming at V came to 0 bases and at J to 7 bases, leaving 7 bases not matched to a gene. The CDR3 sequence is 16 residues long. Looked up from germline, CDR1 is MGHRA and CDR2 is YSYEKL. The CDR3 sequence: CASSQDTQGAGEKLFF. In nucleotides, the CDR3 is TGCGCCAGCAGCCAAGATACGCAGGGGGCGGGTGAAAAACTGTTTTTT.

This chain uses TRBV29-1 with TRBJ1-2; 8 bases line up with TRBD1. The junction had 8 bases not matched to a gene; V was cut back by 0 bases and J by 8 bases. The CDR3 is 14 residues long. Per the germline V gene, CDR1 is SQVTM and CDR2 is ANQGSEA. Here the CDR3 DNA reads TGCAGCGTTGAAGATCTAGTCAGGGGGCTAGGCTACACCTTC. Translation gives CSVEDLVRGLGYTF.

The gene calls are TRBV28 and TRBJ1-1; the match to TRBD1 covers 7 bases. After removal of 5 bases from V and 5 bases from J, the junction contained 8 bases not matched to a gene. The CDR3 consists of 14 residues. Per the germline V gene, CDR1 is MDHEN and CDR2 is SYDVKM. The CDR3 is CASSRGGGWTEAFF. In nucleotides, the CDR3 is TGTGCCAGCAGTAGAGGAGGGGGCTGGACTGAAGCTTTCTTT. Combining the CDR3 with reference TRBV28 and TRBJ1-1 gives the whole variable domain DVKVTQSSRYLVKRTGEKVFLECVQDMDHENMFWYRQDPGLGLRLIYFSYDVKMKEKGDIPEGYSVSREKKERFSLILESASTNQTSMYLCASSRGGGWTEAFFGQGTRLTVV.

The chain has TRBV28 and TRBJ1-4; no clear D gene. V gave up 2 bases and J gave up 7 bases, with 2 bases separating them. This CDR3 is 11 amino acids long. Germline V lookup: CDR1 MDHEN, CDR2 SYDVKM. Here the CDR3 DNA reads TGTGCCAGCAGTTTACGTGAAAAACTGTTTTTT. It encodes CASSLREKLFF.

The chain has TRBV5-1 and TRBJ2-6; D is undetermined. This CDR3 region has 15 residues. Trimming took off 4 bases at V and 0 bases at J, with 8 bases between the two ends. Germline CDR1 and CDR2: SGHRS and YFSETQ. This chain's CDR3 is CASSLHRSGANVLTF. CDR3 sequence (DNA): TGCGCCAGCAGCCTACACCGCTCTGGGGCCAACGTCCTGACTTTC.

For this clone: At one end, the junction sequence differs from germline, possibly due to a read error. The rearrangement uses TRBV7-7 and TRBJ2-7; either TRBD1 or TRBD2 may fit D (5 bases each). In germline, CDR1 is SSHAT, CDR2 FNYEAQ (reference sequence). The CDR3 has 13 residues. This chain's CDR3 is CASSRDGLGEQYF. The CDR3 DNA follows: TGTGCTAGCAGCCGGGACGGCCTCGGTGAGCAGTACTTC. Full variable domain (missing parts from reference TRBV7-7 and TRBJ2-7): GAGVSQSPRYKVTKRGQDVTLRCDPISSHATLYWYQQALGQGPEFLTYFNYEAQPDKSGLPSDRFSAERPEGSISTLTIQRTEQRDSAMYRCASSRDGLGEQYFGPGTRLTVT.

Concerning this clone itself: Other DNA sequences in the sample encode the same CDR3. The rearrangement links TRBV2 to TRBJ1-5; D uncertain. Germline V gene lookup returns CDR1 SNHLY and CDR2 FYNNEI. The length of the CDR3 is 14 residues. V was pared by 3 bases and J by 0 bases, with 6 bases between. The CDR3 loop reads CASSDIYSNQPQHF. In nucleotides, the CDR3 is TGTGCCAGCAGTGATATTTATAGCAATCAGCCCCAGCATTTT.

V usage is TRBV10-3 and J usage is TRBJ1-1; TRBD1 might be the D (6 bases). Trimming took 6 bases from V and 6 from J, leaving 8 bases between them. Looked up from germline, CDR1 is ENHRY and CDR2 is SYGVKD. The length of the CDR3 is 11 residues. The DNA for the CDR3 is TGTGCCATCAGAACAGGGTCTGAAGCTTTCTTT. This translates into CAIRTGSEAFF.

V and J are TRBV19 and TRBJ1-5, with D maybe TRBD1 (5 bases). Germline loops: CDR1 LNHDA, CDR2 SQIVND (reference sequence). V shed 7 bases and J shed 0 bases, with 7 bases lying between them. This CDR3 is 13 amino acids long. CDR3 DNA: TGTGCCAGTAAGGGGACTAGCAATCAGCCCCAGCATTTT. Amino acid sequence: CASKGTSNQPQHF.

V gene TRBV28 combines with J gene TRBJ2-3; D might be TRBD2 (6 bases). Germline-derived CDR1 and CDR2 are MDHEN and SYDVKM. This CDR3 contains 15 residues. V was shortened by 8 bases and J by 2 bases, with 17 bases between the two germline ends. CDR3 bases: TGTGCCAGCCTCCCCGGGGAGGTAGCCACAGATACGCAGTATTTT. Its protein product is CASLPGEVATDTQYF.

This sequence joins TRBV6-4 and TRBJ1-5; D is possibly TRBD1 (5 bases). Between the trimmed V and J ends, which lost 5 bases and 3 bases, there was a span of 17 bases. The V gene's germline CDR1 is MRHNA and CDR2 SNTAGT. The CDR3 has 16 residues. For the CDR3, the DNA is TGTGCCAGCAGTCCCCCCCGGGGCTTCATCAATCAGCCCCAGCATTTT. Protein: CASSPPRGFINQPQHF.